The clone carrying this TCR beta chain was seen many times. The antigen is not known. V gave up 7 bases and J gave up 1 base, with 10 bases separating them. CDR3 length equals 14 residues. CDR1 SNHLY and CDR2 FYNNEI come from the germline V gene. This entry is derived from a study of identical twins. TCRdb called the 5' RACE reads again in MiXCR, with one record for every CDR3 protein. The sample has under 300,000 distinct CDR3 sequences; 11% to 15% are singletons. General study results and limits: Conclusions were drawn cross-sectionally by statistical analysis, without following the same donors.

This rearrangement joins TRBV2 to TRBJ2-2, with D tentatively TRBD1 or TRBD2 (6 bases each). Specimen: memory (CD45RO+) T cells sorted from blood. This TCR derives from a woman between 18 and 29 years old in good health. The CDR3 DNA reads as TGTGCCAGCAAAGGGGGGCGGAACACCGGGGAGCTGTTTTTT. It yields the protein CASKGGRNTGELFF.